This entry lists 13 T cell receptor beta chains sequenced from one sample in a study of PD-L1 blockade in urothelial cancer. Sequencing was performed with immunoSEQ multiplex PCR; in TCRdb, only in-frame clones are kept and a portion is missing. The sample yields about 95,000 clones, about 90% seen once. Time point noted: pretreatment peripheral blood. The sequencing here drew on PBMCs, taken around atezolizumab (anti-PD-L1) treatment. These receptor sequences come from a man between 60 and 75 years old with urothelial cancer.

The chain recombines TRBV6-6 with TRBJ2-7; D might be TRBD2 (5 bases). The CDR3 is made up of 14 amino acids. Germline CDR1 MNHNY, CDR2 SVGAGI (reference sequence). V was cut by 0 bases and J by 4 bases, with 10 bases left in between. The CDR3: CASSYSRAKYEQYF. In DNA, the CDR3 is TGTGCCAGCAGTTACTCGAGGGCCAAGTACGAGCAGTACTTC.

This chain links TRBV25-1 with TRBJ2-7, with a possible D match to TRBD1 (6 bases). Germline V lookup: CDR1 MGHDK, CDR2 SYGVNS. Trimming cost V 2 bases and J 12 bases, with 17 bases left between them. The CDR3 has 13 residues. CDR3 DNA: TGTGCCAGCAGTGAAGGGGAATTGGGGGCGCGGTACTTC. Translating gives CASSEGELGARYF.

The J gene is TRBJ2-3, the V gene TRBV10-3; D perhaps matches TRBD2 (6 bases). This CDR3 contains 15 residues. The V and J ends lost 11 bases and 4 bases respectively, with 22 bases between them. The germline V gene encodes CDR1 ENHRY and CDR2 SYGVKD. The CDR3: CASRSAGTASDTQYF. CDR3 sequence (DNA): TGTGCCTCCCGGTCCGCGGGGACTGCTTCAGATACGCAGTATTTT.

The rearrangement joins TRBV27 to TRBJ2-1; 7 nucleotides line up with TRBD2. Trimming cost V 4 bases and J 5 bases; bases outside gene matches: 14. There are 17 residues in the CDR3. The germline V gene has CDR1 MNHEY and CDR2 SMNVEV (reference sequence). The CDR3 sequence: CASSYLPPGRADNEQFF. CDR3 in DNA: TGTGCCAGCAGTTATCTCCCCCCGGGGAGGGCGGACAATGAGCAGTTCTTC.

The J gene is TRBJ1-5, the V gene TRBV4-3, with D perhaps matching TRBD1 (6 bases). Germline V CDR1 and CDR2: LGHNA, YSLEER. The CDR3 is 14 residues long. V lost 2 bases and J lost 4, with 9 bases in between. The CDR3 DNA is TGCGCCAGCAGCCAAACACAGGGAAATCAGCCCCAGCATTTT. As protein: CASSQTQGNQPQHF.

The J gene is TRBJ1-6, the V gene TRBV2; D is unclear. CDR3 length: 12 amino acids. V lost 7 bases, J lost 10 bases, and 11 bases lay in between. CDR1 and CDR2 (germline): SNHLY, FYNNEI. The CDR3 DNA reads TGTGCCAGCACGCGGGGTTGGTCACCCCTCCACTTT. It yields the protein CASTRGWSPLHF.

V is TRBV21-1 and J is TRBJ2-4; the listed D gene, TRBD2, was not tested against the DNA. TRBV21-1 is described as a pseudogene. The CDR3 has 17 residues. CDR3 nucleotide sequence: TGTGCCAGCAGCAAAGCGGGAGCCCCGCTGGCCAAAAACATTCAGTACTTC. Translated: CASSKAGAPLAKNIQYF.

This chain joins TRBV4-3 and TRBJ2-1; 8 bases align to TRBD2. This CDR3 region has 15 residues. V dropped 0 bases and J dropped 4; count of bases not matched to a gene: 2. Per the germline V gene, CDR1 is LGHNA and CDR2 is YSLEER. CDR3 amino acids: CASSQDASGYNEQFF. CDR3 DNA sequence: TGCGCCAGCAGCCAAGATGCTAGCGGGTACAATGAGCAGTTCTTC.

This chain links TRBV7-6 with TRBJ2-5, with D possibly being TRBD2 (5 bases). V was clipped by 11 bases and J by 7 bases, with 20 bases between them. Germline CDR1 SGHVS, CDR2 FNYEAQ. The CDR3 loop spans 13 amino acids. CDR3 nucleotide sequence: TGTGCCGGTGTTTGGGCCCTAGGAGGGACCCAGTACTTC. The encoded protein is CAGVWALGGTQYF.

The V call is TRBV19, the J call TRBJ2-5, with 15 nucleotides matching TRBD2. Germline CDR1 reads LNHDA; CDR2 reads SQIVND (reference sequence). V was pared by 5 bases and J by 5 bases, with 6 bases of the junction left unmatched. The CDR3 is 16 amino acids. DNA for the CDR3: TGTGCCAGTAGTCTAGGACTAGCGGGGGGGTGGGAGACCCAGTACTTC. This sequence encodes CASSLGLAGGWETQYF.

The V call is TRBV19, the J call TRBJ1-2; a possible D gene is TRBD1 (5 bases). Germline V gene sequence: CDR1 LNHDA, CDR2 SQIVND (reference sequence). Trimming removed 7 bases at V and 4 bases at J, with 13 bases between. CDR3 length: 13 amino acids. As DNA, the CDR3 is TGTGCCAGTACCTCACAGGAGTCCTATGGCTACACCTTC. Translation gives CASTSQESYGYTF. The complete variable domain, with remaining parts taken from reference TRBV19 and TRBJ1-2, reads DGGITQSPKYLFRKEGQNVTLSCEQNLNHDAMYWYRQDPGQGLRLIYYSQIVNDFQKGDIAEGYSVSREKKESFPLTVTSAQKNPTAFYLCASTSQESYGYTFGSGTRLTVV.

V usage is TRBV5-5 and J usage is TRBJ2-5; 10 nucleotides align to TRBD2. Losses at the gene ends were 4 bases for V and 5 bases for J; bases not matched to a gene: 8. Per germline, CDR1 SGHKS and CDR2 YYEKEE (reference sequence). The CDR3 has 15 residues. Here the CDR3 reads CASSVAGGREETQYF. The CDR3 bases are TGTGCCAGCAGCGTAGCGGGGGGTCGCGAGGAGACCCAGTACTTC.

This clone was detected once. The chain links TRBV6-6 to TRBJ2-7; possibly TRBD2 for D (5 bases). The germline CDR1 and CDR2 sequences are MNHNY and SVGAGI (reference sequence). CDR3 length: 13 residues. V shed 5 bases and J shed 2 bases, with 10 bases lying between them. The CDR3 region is CASSPGKAYEQYF. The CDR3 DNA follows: TGTGCCAGCAGTCCGGGAAAGGCCTACGAGCAGTACTTC.